The clone carrying this T cell receptor (beta chain) was seen once. Its specificity is not known. Use of 60 Vbeta and 13 Jbeta primers characterized the PCR. In the source study's methods: Among the unique TCR beta chains that a later analysis counted, some 73 million in all, about 10 million were shared. The assay was immunoSEQ multiplex PCR, and TCRdb's table has in-frame clones only and misses some. V and J calls and clone size follow that table, whereas D and trimming were derived from the DNA. The sample lists approximately 200,000 clones, nearly 80% seen once, with 1.5% to 2% in the top ten. The record originates from a study of cytomegalovirus exposure and HLA in healthy donors. Whole-study context: Within the Caucasian-associated ancestry cluster were roughly 81% of the approximately 390 genotyped donors. Broader study findings: Indistinguishable V segments, including TRBV6-2 and TRBV6-3, were excluded.

The ends lost 4 bases at V and 7 bases at J; junction bases unmatched: 1. CDR1 and CDR2 (germline): SGDLS, YYNGEE. CDR3 length equals 12 residues. The material sequenced was PBMCs. This receptor was identified in a man younger than 35 in good health and CMV-seronegative. The chain is built from TRBV9 and TRBJ2-2; 7 bases match TRBD2. CDR3 in DNA: TGTGCCAGCAGCCGGACTAGCGGGGAGCTGTTTTTT. Protein: CASSRTSGELFF. Using reference TRBV9 and TRBJ2-2 for the parts outside the CDR3, the full variable domain is DSGVTQTPKHLITATGQRVTLRCSPRSGDLSVYWYQQSLDQGLQFLIQYYNGEERAKGNILERFSAQQFPDLHSELNLSSLELGDSALYFCASSRTSGELFFGEGSRLTVL.